In this sample, the clone carrying this T cell receptor beta chain turned up a few times. What it binds is unknown. CD45RO-negative cells were positively selected for CCR7, leaving out terminally differentiated effector memory CD45RA+ cells. The CDR3 has 15 amino acids. V shed 7 bases, J shed 6 bases, and the junction held 11 bases outside the gene matches. In germline, CDR1 is WNHNN, CDR2 SYGVQD (reference sequence). The record originates from a study of shared clonotypes between healthy human individuals. Findings and caveats of the study: Owing to a small donor count, the genetic and exposure-history diversity represented was limited. The generation probabilities recorded for non-shared clonotypes fell below those of clonotypes shared by all four donors.

The input for sorted-subset replicate PCRs was approximately 200 ng DNA, approximately 30,000 T cell genomes. The repertoire was sequenced with immunoSEQ multiplex PCR; TCRdb's copy has only in-frame clones and lacks some. The repertoire consists of about 610,000 clones, with 95% to 97% occurring once and the leading ten covering approximately 0.1%. The rearrangement uses TRBV10-1 and TRBJ1-5; 8 positions agree with TRBD1. The sequence derives from a woman in her twenties or thirties in good health. The material sequenced was naive CD8+ T cells sorted from blood. The CDR3 is CASTVGTGKSQPQHF. Written as DNA, the CDR3 is TGCGCCAGCACCGTGGGGACAGGTAAAAGTCAGCCCCAGCATTTT.